This entry concerns a single T cell receptor beta chain. The target antigen is unknown. Sequencing was performed with immunoSEQ multiplex PCR; in TCRdb, only in-frame clones are kept and a portion is missing. The sample holds 110,000 to 150,000 clones; 85% to 95% are singletons and the top ten take less than 2%. This sample is drawn from a study of cytomegalovirus exposure and HLA in healthy donors. About the research overall: The platform used for the 120 or so validation repertoires matched that of the 650 to 750 first-cohort repertoires, a later analysis reported.

CDR3 length: 13 amino acids. Germline CDR1 SGHAT, CDR2 FQNNGV. Between the trimmed V and J ends, which lost 8 bases and 1 base, there was a span of 8 bases. Overall study results and limits: Cytomegalovirus-associated TCR beta chains were listed, numbering approximately 150. CMV antigen specificity was confirmed in vitro for three CMV-associated chains.

The specimen sequenced was PBMCs. The sequence derives from a man aged 18 to 29 in good health and CMV-seropositive. J is TRBJ2-2 and V is TRBV11-2, with D possibly matching TRBD1 (6 bases). The CDR3 sequence: CASRTENTGELFF. CDR3 bases: TGTGCCAGCCGGACAGAGAACACCGGGGAGCTGTTTTTT.